Shown below are 14 T cell receptor beta chains from a single sample sequenced in a study of Graves' ophthalmopathy and Graves' hyperthyroidism (dated by TCRdb to 2016 to 2019). The reads were generated on an Illumina HiSeq 2000. For repertoire sequencing, the TCR beta CDR3 regions were amplified from RNA transcripts. A first-round RT-PCR used HTBI primers with the Qiagen OneStep RT-PCR kit, followed by a second-round multiplex PCR, size selection and purification. TCRdb passed the public sequencing reads through fastp at Q25 and MiXCR, retaining productive beta sequences. Each record represents a unique CDR3 protein, reported with the most common genes and DNA among its rows. Across this sample there are hundreds of thousands of distinct CDR3 sequences, with around 50% seen only once. Roughly 45% of the sample rests with the top ten. Sequences were obtained from peripheral blood. Every receptor here comes from an adult man with Graves' ophthalmopathy.

This clonotype has a handful of counts. The chain couples TRBV20-1 to TRBJ1-5; possibly TRBD1 for D (5 bases). Germline lookup yields CDR1 DFQATT and CDR2 SNEGSKA (reference sequence). The CDR3 is 14 amino acids. Trimming shortened V by 4 bases and J by 3 bases, and 13 bases separated the two germline ends. CDR3: CSAILGRHNQPQHF. CDR3 nucleotides: TGCAGTGCTATCCTGGGACGGCACAATCAGCCCCAGCATTTT.

This clonotype was detected only once. The gene calls are TRBV18 and TRBJ2-6, with D unclear. V was shortened by 1 base and J by 4 bases, with 11 bases between the two germline ends. This CDR3 has 16 residues. Germline CDR1 KGHSH, CDR2 LQKENI. The DNA for the CDR3 is TGTGCCAGCTCACCACAGTCATCCTCGGGGGCCAACGTCCTGACTTTC. Protein product: CASSPQSSSGANVLTF. Full variable domain (outside the CDR3, taken from reference TRBV18 and TRBJ2-6): NAGVMQNPRHLVRRRGQEARLRCSPMKGHSHVYWYRQLPEEGLKFMVYLQKENIIDESGMPKERFSAEFPKEGPSILRIQQVVRGDSAAYFCASSPQSSSGANVLTFGAGSRLTVL.

In this sample, this clonotype turned up a few times. This sequence joins TRBV4-2 and TRBJ1-4, with 8 bases aligning to TRBD1. CDR1 and CDR2 from the germline V gene are LGHNA and YNFKEQ. Trimming removed 4 bases from V and 8 bases from J; junction bases left unmatched: 15. The CDR3 is 17 amino acids. The DNA for the CDR3 is TGTGCCAGCAGCCCGGGACAGGACGTATACCCAAGGGAAAAACTGTTTTTT. Protein sequence: CASSPGQDVYPREKLFF.

This clonotype was counted a single time. Here the CDR3 omits its conserved ending phenylalanine or tryptophan, so a read error is the likely source. The DNA is left out, because the CDR3 cannot be placed on it with certainty; the CDR3 is given as TCRdb lists it. The chain joins TRBV11-1 to TRBJ1-2; the table's TRBD1 call for D was not verified on the DNA. From germline, CDR1 is SGHAT and CDR2 FQDESV (reference sequence). Including both end residues, the CDR3 is 16 amino acids long. The CDR3 loop reads CASSCKDRDVTMATQS.

This chain connects TRBV24-1 to TRBJ2-5; the match to TRBD1 covers 7 bases. J gave up 2 bases and V 4 bases, and 3 bases lay outside the gene matches. Germline V CDR1 and CDR2: KGHDR, SFDVKD. The CDR3 extends over 14 amino acids. CDR3 bases: TGTGCCACCAGTGACCGGGACAGTCAAGAGACCCAGTACTTC. It yields the protein CATSDRDSQETQYF.

V gene TRBV24-1 combines with J gene TRBJ1-1; 7 bases match TRBD1. J lost 3 bases, V lost 5 bases, and 8 bases had no gene match. Germline-derived CDR1 and CDR2 are KGHDR and SFDVKD. The CDR3 is made up of 15 amino acids. The CDR3 loop reads CATSASGGWDTEAFF. The CDR3 nucleotides read TGTGCCACCAGTGCCTCAGGGGGGTGGGACACTGAAGCTTTCTTT.

This clonotype came up a few times. The genes are TRBV5-1 and TRBJ1-1; D possibly corresponds to TRBD1 (5 bases). This CDR3 contains 14 residues. V lost 6 bases, J lost 2 bases, and 14 bases lay in between. Germline V gives CDR1 SGHRS, CDR2 YFSETQ. The CDR3 bases are TGCGCCAGCACCTGGGGCAGGGCTAACACTGAAGCTTTCTTT. Translating it yields CASTWGRANTEAFF.

The CDR3 DNA reads as TGTGCCAGCGGCGACAGGGCGGGCAATCAGCCCCAGCATTTT. Translated: CASGDRAGNQPQHF. The chain has TRBV2 and TRBJ1-5; 7 bases match TRBD1. The length of the CDR3 is 14 residues. Trimming removed 8 bases from V and 2 bases from J; junction bases left unmatched: 6. Germline lookup yields CDR1 SNHLY and CDR2 FYNNEI.

The chain couples TRBV11-2 to TRBJ2-7; maybe TRBD1 (6 bases). In germline, CDR1 is SGHAT, CDR2 FQNNGV. Trimming shortened V by 6 bases and J by 5 bases, and 14 bases separated the two germline ends. CDR3 size: 13 residues. The CDR3 DNA sequence: TGTGCCAGCAGAGGTGGGACAATTCACGAGCAGTACTTC. Protein sequence: CASRGGTIHEQYF.

The chain joins TRBV18 to TRBJ2-5, with TRBD2 matching 8 bases. This CDR3 has 16 residues. V dropped 1 base and J dropped 5; count of bases not matched to a gene: 9. Germline CDR1 KGHSH, CDR2 LQKENI. CDR3 amino acids: CASSPLFVTSVETQYF. The DNA of the CDR3 is TGTGCCAGCTCACCACTTTTTGTGACTAGCGTGGAGACCCAGTACTTC. Full variable domain (outside the CDR3, taken from reference TRBV18 and TRBJ2-5): NAGVMQNPRHLVRRRGQEARLRCSPMKGHSHVYWYRQLPEEGLKFMVYLQKENIIDESGMPKERFSAEFPKEGPSILRIQQVVRGDSAAYFCASSPLFVTSVETQYFGPGTRLLVL.

This sequence joins TRBV25-1 and TRBJ1-3, with D possibly TRBD1 on 6 matching bases. V dropped 4 bases and J dropped 4 bases, with 11 bases sitting between them. Germline V gene data show CDR1 as MGHDK and CDR2 as SYGVNS. This CDR3 contains 14 residues. This chain's CDR3 is CASSGTASGNTIYF. The CDR3 DNA sequence: TGTGCCAGCAGTGGGACAGCCTCGGGAAACACCATATATTTT.

This clonotype was detected only a few times. In nucleotides, the CDR3 is TGTGCCAGCAGTGAAGACCAGGTATCAAATAATTCACCCCTCCACTTT. Protein sequence: CASSEDQVSNNSPLHF. The chain employs TRBV9 and TRBJ1-6, with D unresolved. The CDR3 covers 16 residues. CDR1 and CDR2 from the germline V gene are SGDLS and YYNGEE. V was cut by 5 bases and J by 5 bases, with 17 bases left in between.

This clonotype was detected only a few times. V usage is TRBV28 and J usage is TRBJ1-5, with no clear D. Trimming stripped 6 bases from V and 3 bases from J, with 9 bases between. Germline CDR1 is MDHEN and CDR2 is SYDVKM. The CDR3 runs 13 residues. This chain's CDR3 is CASRSWTNQPQHF. In DNA, the CDR3 is TGTGCCAGCAGGTCTTGGACCAATCAGCCCCAGCATTTT.

This clonotype was seen ten or more times. This chain connects TRBV20-1 to TRBJ1-2; D gene unclear. With 6 bases removed from V and 5 bases from J, the gap between germline ends came to 4 bases. The CDR3 covers 9 residues. In germline, CDR1 is DFQATT, CDR2 SNEGSKA (reference sequence). The CDR3 is CSARYGYTF. The CDR3 coding sequence is TGCAGTGCCCGATATGGCTACACCTTC.